Listed below are T cell receptor beta chains from one sample, sequenced in a study of shared clonotypes between healthy human individuals. TCRdb's table, derived via immunoSEQ multiplex PCR, lists solely in-frame clones and lacks some. The sample lists roughly 660,000 clones; 90% were seen once. The sample was memory CD8+ T cells from PBMCs. All receptors derive from a man aged 18 to 30 in good health. Some clones in this sample may be carry-over from other donors' samples. CDR3s include the opening cysteine and the closing phenylalanine or tryptophan. The D gene is left open where the match is weak. Size values are once, few and many counts, or a class for expanded clones, and some rows have none.

clone_size j_call cdr3_length v_call d_call cdr3_nt cdr3_aa
. TRBJ2-4 18 TRBV6-1 TRBD2 TGTGCCAGCAGTGAAGGGAGGAGGGAGGGGTTGGTCAAAAACATTCAGTACTTC CASSEGRREGLVKNIQYF
. TRBJ2-1 13 TRBV7-2 . TGTGCCAGCAGCTTAGAACGATACAATGAGCAGTTCTTC CASSLERYNEQFF
few TRBJ1-1 16 TRBV7-8 . TGTGCCAGCAGCGAATTTACACACAGCGATAATACTGAAGCTTTCTTT CASSEFTHSDNTEAFF
. TRBJ2-1 11 TRBV12-1 . TGTGCCAGCAGCTTTGACGTCGAGCAGTTCTTC CASSFDVEQFF
. TRBJ2-7 15 TRBV4-1 . TGCGCCAGCACCCTCCAAGTACCCGGAGCCTACGAGCAGTACTTC CASTLQVPGAYEQYF
. TRBJ1-1 13 TRBV6-5 . TGTGCCAGCAGTTACTCCAGGGACACTGAAGCTTTCTTT CASSYSRDTEAFF
. TRBJ1-3 14 TRBV11-2 . TGTGCCAGCAGCCCCGGGGACGCCGGAAACACCATATATTTT CASSPGDAGNTIYF
. TRBJ2-3 15 TRBV19 TRBD1 TGTGCCAGTACCCTGCCCAGGGGGCAGGGAGATACGCAGTATTTT CASTLPRGQGDTQYF
few TRBJ1-2 14 TRBV5-6 TRBD1 TGTGCCAGCAGCTGGGGGACAGGCGCCTATGGCTACACCTTC CASSWGTGAYGYTF
. TRBJ2-1 18 TRBV7-8 . TGTGCCAGCAGCTTAGTGGTACGGGACGTCTGGTCCTACAATGAGCAGTTCTTC CASSLVVRDVWSYNEQFF
. TRBJ2-1 15 TRBV7-9 . TGTGCCAGCAGCTTTAAGGCAGGGGAGAACAATGAGCAGTTCTTC CASSFKAGENNEQFF
. TRBJ1-1 14 TRBV5-6 . TGTGCCAGCAGCTTGGGCGGGGTGAACACTGAAGCTTTCTTT CASSLGGVNTEAFF
. TRBJ1-5 12 TRBV5-4 . TGTGCCAGCCTAGGGCAGCTTCAGCCCCAGCATTTT CASLGQLQPQHF
. TRBJ2-5 15 TRBV21-1 . TGTGCCAGCAGCTCCCGGGACAGAAAACGCGAGACCCAGTACTTC CASSSRDRKRETQYF
. TRBJ2-1 15 TRBV15 . TGTGCCACCAGCAGGATGATACAGGGCTACAATGAGCAGTTCTTC CATSRMIQGYNEQFF
. TRBJ1-4 14 TRBV11-2 . TGTGCCAGCAGCTTGTTTGGTTCTAATGAAAAACTGTTTTTT CASSLFGSNEKLFF
. TRBJ1-2 14 TRBV28 . TGTGCCAGCAGTTCGGTCAGGGGTAACTATGGCTACACCTTC CASSSVRGNYGYTF
. TRBJ2-7 11 TRBV27 . TGTGCCAGCAGCCGGGCTTACGAGCAGTACTTC CASSRAYEQYF
few TRBJ1-1 11 TRBV5-6 . TGTGCCAGCAGCTCTGGGAATGAAGCTTTCTTT CASSSGNEAFF
. TRBJ2-7 18 TRBV10-3 TRBD1 TGTGCCATCAGTGAGTCGAAGGGGACAGGCTCTTTAATCTACGAGCAGTACTTC CAISESKGTGSLIYEQYF
. TRBJ2-2 16 TRBV7-9 TRBD2 TGTGCCAGCAGCTTAGGGCTAGCGGGGAACACCGGGGAGCTGTTTTTT CASSLGLAGNTGELFF
. TRBJ1-1 13 TRBV4-1 TRBD1 TGCGCCAGCAGCCAAATCCGGGACAGCGAAGCTTTCTTT CASSQIRDSEAFF
once TRBJ2-5 15 TRBV7-3 . TGTGCCAGCAGCTTAACGTCCTTTTCCAGAGAGACCCAGTACTTC CASSLTSFSRETQYF
. TRBJ2-1 15 TRBV9 TRBD2 TGTGCCAGCAGCGACCGAGCGGGAGCGAACAATGAGCAGTTCTTC CASSDRAGANNEQFF
. TRBJ1-3 14 TRBV27 . TGTGCCAGCAGCCGGACAGTTCGGGGAAACACCATATATTTT CASSRTVRGNTIYF
. TRBJ1-1 16 TRBV14 . TGTGCCAGCAGCCAAGATCACGATCCCGGGGTCCCTGAAGCTTTCTTT CASSQDHDPGVPEAFF
. TRBJ1-4 15 TRBV29-1 . TGCAGCGTTGGGGGCGGGGGGCCCACTAATGAAAAACTGTTTTTT CSVGGGGPTNEKLFF
. TRBJ2-5 16 TRBV7-7 TRBD1 TGTGCCAGCAGCTTAAGACAGGGTCCATCCCAAGAGACCCAGTACTTC CASSLRQGPSQETQYF
. TRBJ2-7 15 TRBV6-5 TRBD2 TGTGCCAGCAGTTATGGGGGGGATGGGGCCTACGAGCAGTACTTC CASSYGGDGAYEQYF
. TRBJ2-3 14 TRBV2 TRBD2 TGTGCCACCCTAAGCGGGAGGGACTCAAATACGCAGTATTTT CATLSGRDSNTQYF
. TRBJ1-5 14 TRBV28 . TGTGCCAGCAGTCCCTACCGGGGCAATCAGCCCCAGCATTTT CASSPYRGNQPQHF
. TRBJ2-3 15 TRBV5-5 TRBD2 TGTGCCAGCAGCGGGGGACTAGCTAGCACAGATACGCAGTATTTT CASSGGLASTDTQYF
. TRBJ2-5 15 TRBV7-9 . TGTGCCAGCAGCTTATTTTGGGGGGCTGGCGAGACCCAGTACTTC CASSLFWGAGETQYF
. TRBJ1-2 14 TRBV5-5 . TGTGCCAGCAGCGTCCGGGGTGCTGACTATGGCTACACCTTC CASSVRGADYGYTF
. TRBJ2-7 16 TRBV7-8 TRBD2 TGTGCCAGCAGCCCTCTACTAGCGGGAGGGCCCTACGAGCAGTACTTC CASSPLLAGGPYEQYF
. TRBJ1-1 13 TRBV7-8 TRBD1 TGTGCCAGCAGCCCTGGGACAGGGGGTGTAGCTTTCTTT CASSPGTGGVAFF
. TRBJ2-7 15 TRBV28 . TGTGCCAGCACCCGGCGGGCATATACTACCTACGAGCAGTACTTC CASTRRAYTTYEQYF
once TRBJ1-3 22 TRBV28 . TGTGCCAGCAGTTTACCCCAGGCAAGGTGGTTAGAAAAGGATAACTCTGGAAACACCATATATTTT CASSLPQARWLEKDNSGNTIYF
. TRBJ2-7 16 TRBV9 TRBD1 TGTGCCAGCAGCGGTTCCGGGACAGGGCACCCCTACGAGCAGTACTTC CASSGSGTGHPYEQYF
. TRBJ2-7 14 TRBV28 TRBD2 TGTGCCAGCAACCTAGCGGGAGGGCCAGGAGAGCAGTACTTC CASNLAGGPGEQYF